This T cell receptor (beta chain) came from a study of technical replicates of blood from a few donors. The assay was immunoSEQ multiplex PCR, and TCRdb's table has in-frame clones only and misses some. The table has about 82,000 clones, roughly 95% seen once. This CDR3 has 15 amino acids. Germline CDR1 is SGHTA and CDR2 is FQGNSA. Between the trimmed V and J ends, which lost 5 bases and 2 bases, there was a span of 14 bases. The specimen was T cells isolated from PBMCs. The clonotype originates from a human donor in good health. J is TRBJ2-3 and V is TRBV7-2; D might be TRBD1 (6 bases). The CDR3 loop is CASSEQGTHTDTQYF. CDR3 bases: TGTGCCAGCAGCGAACAGGGAACGCACACAGATACGCAGTATTTT.